These 3 T cell receptor beta chains share one sample of origin, sequenced in a study of cytotoxic CD8 clonotypes in ibrutinib-treated CLL. The protocol was immunoSEQ multiplex PCR, while the TCRdb copy is restricted to in-frame clones and leaves out a portion. The table includes about 300,000 clones, roughly four fifths detected once. Sequencing was performed on PBMCs, taken at disease progression, from a patient treated with ibrutinib. The receptors were sampled from a human donor with chronic lymphocytic leukemia.

V and J are TRBV28 and TRBJ2-1; 7 bases are a match to TRBD1. The CDR3 is 15 amino acids. Germline-derived CDR1 and CDR2 are MDHEN and SYDVKM. With 7 bases clipped from V and 4 bases from J, the junction kept 10 bases outside the gene matches. CDR3 DNA sequence: TGTGCCAGCACTCTCGAAGGGGGCAAGTACAATGAGCAGTTCTTC. As protein: CASTLEGGKYNEQFF.

This chain connects TRBV28 to TRBJ2-7, with 10 positions matching TRBD1. This CDR3 is 14 amino acids long. Trimming removed 7 bases from V and 7 bases from J; junction bases left unmatched: 10. In germline, CDR1 is MDHEN, CDR2 SYDVKM. CDR3 DNA: TGTGCCAGCATCCCAAGACAGGGGGCGTTGGAGCAGTACTTC. It specifies CASIPRQGALEQYF.

J is TRBJ2-2 and V is TRBV27, with 9 bases lining up with TRBD2. Unmatched junction bases numbered 4, after V lost 3 bases and J lost 5 bases. Germline CDR1 MNHEY, CDR2 SMNVEV (reference sequence). The CDR3 contains 15 residues. CDR3 residues: CASSFAGGPTGELFF. CDR3 bases: TGTGCCAGCAGTTTCGCGGGGGGGCCTACCGGGGAGCTGTTTTTT.